This T cell receptor (beta chain) was profiled in a study of cytomegalovirus exposure and HLA in healthy donors. Germline assignment: CDR1 LGHNA and CDR2 YNFKEQ. This CDR3 spans 17 amino acids. V trimming: 1 base; J trimming: 6 bases; junction bases outside the gene matches: 10. PCR involved 60 Vbeta and 13 Jbeta primers. Only in-frame clones appear in the TCRdb table, and some are missing; sequencing was by immunoSEQ multiplex PCR. The sample gives about 160,000 clones, 81% of which show up once; less than 15% is in the top ten. The sequencing sample was made of PBMCs. This chain joins TRBV4-2 and TRBJ1-4; 8 positions match TRBD1. The source is a woman between 45 and 65 years old in good health and CMV-seronegative. The CDR3: CASSQAPTGGKDEKLFF. The CDR3, as DNA: TGTGCCAGCAGCCAAGCCCCCACAGGGGGTAAGGATGAAAAACTGTTTTTT.